The 26 T cell receptor beta chains in this list originate from one sample, sequenced in a study of blood T cell repertoires in COVID-19. Using immunoSEQ multiplex PCR, the repertoire was profiled, and TCRdb retains in-frame clones only, with some absent. Here the sample spans about 100,000 clones, 80% being singletons. The sample taken for sequencing was peripheral blood. All receptors derive from an older woman with acute or convalescent COVID-19.

At least ten counts were recorded for this clone. V and J are TRBV6-5 and TRBJ2-2; the match to TRBD1 covers 9 bases. CDR3 length equals 15 residues. V lost 8 bases, J lost 4 bases, and 8 bases stayed unmatched. Germline V gene lookup returns CDR1 MNHEY and CDR2 SVGAGI. The CDR3, as DNA: TGTGCCAGCGGACAGGGGAGGAGGGGCACCGGGGAGCTGTTTTTT. It yields the protein CASGQGRRGTGELFF.

The rearrangement uses TRBV4-2 and TRBJ2-2; 8 bases line up with TRBD2. With V trimmed by 5 bases and J by 2 bases, 4 bases remained unmatched. Per the germline V gene, CDR1 is LGHNA and CDR2 is YNFKEQ. The CDR3 has 15 residues. CDR3 sequence reads: CASSTSGPNTGELFF. Here the CDR3 DNA reads TGTGCCAGCAGCACTAGCGGCCCTAACACCGGGGAGCTGTTTTTT.

This chain uses TRBV9 with TRBJ1-3; weak D call: TRBD1 (5 bases). The CDR3 is made up of 14 amino acids. Trimming shortened V by 3 bases and J by 1 base, and 8 bases separated the two germline ends. Germline CDR1 reads SGDLS; CDR2 reads YYNGEE. The DNA of the CDR3 is TGTGCCAGCAGCGGGACACTTTCTGGAAACACCATATATTTT. Its protein product is CASSGTLSGNTIYF.

This clone appeared once. V is TRBV5-1 and J is TRBJ2-1, with 7 bases fitting TRBD1. V shed 2 bases, J shed 8 bases, and the junction held 7 bases outside the gene matches. The CDR3 sequence is 14 residues long. Germline lookup yields CDR1 SGHRS and CDR2 YFSETQ. In DNA, the CDR3 is TGCGCCAGCAGCTTCCCAGACAGGGTCGATGAGCAGTTCTTC. Residues: CASSFPDRVDEQFF. The variable domain in full, completed from reference TRBV5-1 and TRBJ2-1, reads KAGVTQTPRYLIKTRGQQVTLSCSPISGHRSVSWYQQTPGQGLQFLFEYFSETQRNKGNFPGRFSGRQFSNSRSEMNVSTLELGDSALYLCASSFPDRVDEQFFGPGTRLTVL.

This clone was picked up one time. The rearrangement uses TRBV6-1 and TRBJ1-2; D is uncertain. The CDR3 extends over 14 amino acids. Trimming took off 0 bases at V and 3 bases at J, with 8 bases between the two ends. Germline V gene sequence: CDR1 MNHNS, CDR2 SASEGT. The CDR3 protein is CASSEAAVHYGYTF. The CDR3 bases are TGTGCCAGCAGTGAAGCGGCAGTCCACTATGGCTACACCTTC.

The genes are TRBV28 and TRBJ1-2; no definite D call. The CDR3 sequence is 12 residues long. CDR1 is MDHEN and CDR2 is SYDVKM in the germline V gene. V was clipped by 4 bases and J by 8 bases, with 11 bases between them. In DNA form, the CDR3 reads TGTGCCAGCAGTTCCATGACCGGGGGCTACACCTTC. Amino acid sequence: CASSSMTGGYTF.

This clone was seen only a few times. J is TRBJ1-6 and V is TRBV19; 7 bases match TRBD1. Per germline, CDR1 LNHDA and CDR2 SQIVND (reference sequence). J gave up 7 bases and V 7 bases, and 7 bases lay outside the gene matches. The CDR3 covers 14 residues. CDR3 nucleotide sequence: TGTGCCAGTAAGCTAACAGGGGTCAATTCACCCCTCCACTTT. Protein product: CASKLTGVNSPLHF.

The chain links TRBV5-1 to TRBJ2-3, with 16 nucleotides matching TRBD2. This CDR3 is 19 amino acids long. Per germline, CDR1 SGHRS and CDR2 YFSETQ. Trimming cost V 4 bases and J 0 bases; bases outside gene matches: 8. The CDR3 here is CASSIGTSGGVSSTDTQYF. The CDR3 coding sequence is TGCGCCAGCAGCATCGGGACTAGCGGGGGGGTGTCTAGCACAGATACGCAGTATTTT.

The chain joins TRBV9 to TRBJ2-3, with TRBD1 matching 9 bases. CDR1 is SGDLS and CDR2 is YYNGEE in the germline V gene. The J segment lost 0 bases and the V segment lost 4 bases, leaving 6 bases of the junction unmatched. This CDR3 region has 16 residues. CDR3 loop: CASSPRTGDSTDTQYF. The CDR3 coding sequence is TGTGCCAGCAGCCCCCGGACAGGGGACAGCACAGATACGCAGTATTTT.

This chain connects TRBV6-6 to TRBJ1-6; TRBD1 is a possible D gene (6 bases). The germline CDR1 and CDR2 sequences are MNHNY and SVGAGI (reference sequence). Trimming removed 6 bases from V and 8 bases from J, with 14 bases in between. The CDR3 runs 14 residues. CDR3: CASSLNRDDSPLHF. The DNA of the CDR3 is TGTGCCAGCAGCCTAAACAGGGACGATTCACCCCTCCACTTT.

The V call is TRBV1, the J call TRBJ2-7; the table gives TRBD2 as D, unverified against the DNA. TRBV1 is given as a pseudogene. The CDR3 is 14 amino acids. The CDR3 bases are TGCACCAGCAGCCGTTTCTTAATTGACTACGAGCAGTGCGTC. This translates into CTSSRFLIDYEQCV.

The chain has TRBV5-1 and TRBJ2-3; tentatively, D is TRBD1 (6 bases). Trimming shortened V by 0 bases and J by 4 bases, and 12 bases separated the two germline ends. This CDR3 has 15 residues. Germline-derived CDR1 and CDR2 are SGHRS and YFSETQ. Here the CDR3 DNA reads TGCGCCAGCAGCTTGGCAGGGGCCCTCCCAGATACGCAGTATTTT. Encoded protein: CASSLAGALPDTQYF.

This clone has more than one count but fewer than ten. This chain uses TRBV3-1 (or the pseudogene TRBV3-2) with TRBJ1-3; 9 nucleotides match TRBD1. V trimming: 8 bases; J trimming: 4 bases; junction bases outside the gene matches: 9. The CDR3 covers 15 residues. Germline V gene data show CDR1 as LGHDT and CDR2 as YNNKEL (reference sequence). The CDR3 DNA is TGTGCCAGCGCTTTACAGGGGGCTCGAGGAAACACCATATATTTT. Its translation: CASALQGARGNTIYF.

The J gene is TRBJ1-2, the V gene TRBV12-3 or TRBV12-4; tentative D call: TRBD1 (5 bases). This CDR3 spans 13 amino acids. V was pared by 2 bases and J by 7 bases, with 11 bases between. CDR3 in amino acids: CASSLWGEGGYTF. CDR3 bases: TGTGCCAGCAGTTTATGGGGGGAGGGTGGCTACACCTTC.

The rearrangement joins TRBV27 to TRBJ2-2, with D possibly matching TRBD1 (6 bases). Germline loops: CDR1 MNHEY, CDR2 SMNVEV (reference sequence). Trimming stripped 8 bases from V and 8 bases from J, with 21 bases between. This CDR3 contains 15 residues. The CDR3 here is CASATAQGKGGELFF. In DNA, the CDR3 is TGTGCCAGCGCTACAGCACAGGGAAAGGGGGGGGAGCTGTTTTTT.

This clone showed up just a few times. This chain connects TRBV6-2 or TRBV6-3 to TRBJ1-1, with TRBD1 as a possible D gene (5 bases). The CDR3 contains 18 residues. Germline CDR1 is MNHEY and CDR2 is SVGEGT. Trimming took 2 bases from V and 0 from J, leaving 19 bases between them. The CDR3 nucleotides read TGTGCCAGCAGTTACGAATATGGGGCCCAACCGATGAACACTGAAGCTTTCTTT. Encoded protein: CASSYEYGAQPMNTEAFF.

The chain combines TRBV24-1 with TRBJ2-3; TRBD2 matches at 8 bases. From germline, CDR1 is KGHDR and CDR2 SFDVKD. CDR3 length equals 14 residues. Trimming at V came to 5 bases and at J to 6 bases, leaving 6 bases not matched to a gene. The CDR3 bases are TGTGCCACCAGTGCCGGGGGGGCCCCGGATACGCAGTATTTT. Protein: CATSAGGAPDTQYF.

This clone appeared a few times. CDR3 in amino acids: CAISEVGQPQHF. The CDR3 bases are TGTGCCATCAGTGAAGTGGGCCAGCCCCAGCATTTT. The chain uses TRBV10-3 and TRBJ1-5; D remains unclear. V was cut by 3 bases and J by 7 bases, with 7 bases left in between. The CDR3 covers 12 residues. Germline values: CDR1 ENHRY, CDR2 SYGVKD.

V usage is TRBV15 and J usage is TRBJ2-1; TRBD2 matches at 16 bases. The V and J ends lost 3 bases and 1 base, in that order; junction bases with no gene match: 12. Germline values: CDR1 LNHNV, CDR2 YYDKDF (reference sequence). The CDR3 covers 21 residues. In nucleotides, the CDR3 is TGTGCCACCAGCAGGCTACCGGGACTAGCGGGGGGGCCGACGTCCTACAATGAGCAGTTCTTC. Encoded protein: CATSRLPGLAGGPTSYNEQFF.

This rearrangement joins TRBV3-1 (or the pseudogene TRBV3-2) to TRBJ1-6, with TRBD1 as a possible D gene (6 bases). Trimming cost V 1 base and J 10 bases, with 14 bases left between them. In germline, CDR1 is LGHDT, CDR2 YNNKEL (reference sequence). This CDR3 has 15 amino acids. Here the CDR3 reads CASSQGSQGVSPLHF. The CDR3 bases are TGTGCCAGCAGCCAAGGTTCACAGGGTGTCTCACCCCTCCACTTT.

This clone has ten or more counts. V and J are TRBV6-5 and TRBJ1-2; TRBD1 matches at 7 bases. Trimming took 6 bases from V and 3 from J; bases not matched to a gene: 10. The length of the CDR3 is 15 residues. In germline, CDR1 is MNHEY, CDR2 SVGAGI. The CDR3 coding sequence is TGTGCCAGCAGACCCCAGGGGGTTGGCTACTATGGCTACACCTTC. Encoded protein: CASRPQGVGYYGYTF.

V and J are TRBV5-1 and TRBJ2-2, with D hard to call. The V gene lost 5 bases and the J gene lost 0 bases, with 8 bases spanning the gap. The CDR3 loop spans 14 amino acids. Germline V CDR1 and CDR2: SGHRS, YFSETQ. CDR3 nucleotide sequence: TGCGCCAGCAGTGAACAGACGAACACCGGGGAGCTGTTTTTT. Translation: CASSEQTNTGELFF.

This chain links TRBV9 with TRBJ1-2; the match to TRBD1 covers 7 bases. Trimming took 2 bases from V and 8 from J; bases not matched to a gene: 6. Germline V gives CDR1 SGDLS, CDR2 YYNGEE. The CDR3 has 13 amino acids. The CDR3 protein is CASSVWDRGGYTF. For the CDR3, the DNA is TGTGCCAGCAGCGTTTGGGACAGAGGAGGCTACACCTTC.

J is TRBJ1-2 and V is TRBV7-6, with 9 bases matching TRBD1. The germline V gene has CDR1 SGHVS and CDR2 FNYEAQ. V lost 5 bases, J lost 4 bases, and 2 bases stayed unmatched. The CDR3 sequence is 13 residues long. In DNA form, the CDR3 reads TGTGCCAGCAGCCGGGACAGGGCCTATGGCTACACCTTC. Its translation is CASSRDRAYGYTF.

The chain links TRBV9 to TRBJ1-2; weak D call: TRBD1 (5 bases). The germline gives CDR1 SGDLS, CDR2 YYNGEE. The CDR3 loop spans 15 amino acids. V lost 4 bases and J lost 7, with 20 bases in between. The CDR3 region has the DNA TGTGCCAGCAGCTTCCTGACAGCTTCCCCTGTTGGCTACACCTTC. Protein sequence: CASSFLTASPVGYTF.

The J gene is TRBJ2-7, the V gene TRBV5-1, with TRBD1 as a possible D gene (6 bases). The ends were cut back, 4 bases at V and 4 bases at J, with 18 bases in the middle. Germline lookup yields CDR1 SGHRS and CDR2 YFSETQ. There are 15 residues in the CDR3. The CDR3 here is CASSLQGGQPYEQYF. CDR3 coding DNA: TGCGCCAGCAGCCTCCAGGGTGGACAGCCGTACGAGCAGTACTTC.